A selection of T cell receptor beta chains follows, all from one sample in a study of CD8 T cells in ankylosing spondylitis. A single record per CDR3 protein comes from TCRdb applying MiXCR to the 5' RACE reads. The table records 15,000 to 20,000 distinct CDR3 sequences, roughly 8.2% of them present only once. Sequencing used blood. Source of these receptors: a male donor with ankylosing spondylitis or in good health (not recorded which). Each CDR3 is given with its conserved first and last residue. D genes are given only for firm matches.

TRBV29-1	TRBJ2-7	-	CSVTGRDRTAEQYF
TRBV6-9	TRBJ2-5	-	CASSYWSGGQETQYF
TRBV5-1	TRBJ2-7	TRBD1	CASSSYPGQYEQYF
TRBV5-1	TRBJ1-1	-	CASSLDGVNTEAFF
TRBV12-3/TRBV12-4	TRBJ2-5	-	CASSALLEQYF
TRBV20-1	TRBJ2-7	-	CSARGGLAPYEQYF
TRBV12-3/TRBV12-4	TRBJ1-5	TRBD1	CASSPNRDRLNQPQHF
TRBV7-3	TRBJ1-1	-	CASSLTSDTEAFF
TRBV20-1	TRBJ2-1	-	CSAIPDIDYDEQFF
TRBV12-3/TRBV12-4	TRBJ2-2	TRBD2	CASKRGLAKNTGELFF
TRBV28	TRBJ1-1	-	CASSLVSGGTEAFF
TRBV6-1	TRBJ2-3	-	CASRETFRADTQYF
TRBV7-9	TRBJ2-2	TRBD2	CASSLAKGTSGNTGELFF
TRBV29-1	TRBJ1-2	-	CSVASGTATPNYGYTF
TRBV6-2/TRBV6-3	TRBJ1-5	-	CASSSTSNQPQHF
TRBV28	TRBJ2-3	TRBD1	CASSQGQPGTDTQYF
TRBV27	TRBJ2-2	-	CASLSASRGTGELFF
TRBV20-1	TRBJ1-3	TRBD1	CSAGTGGGNTIYF
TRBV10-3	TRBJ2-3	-	CAITLTGAGTDTQYF
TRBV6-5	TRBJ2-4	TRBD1	CASSRGQGENIQYF
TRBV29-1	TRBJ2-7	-	CSVGEGVEQYF
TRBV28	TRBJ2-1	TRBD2	CASSLTGGLPQQFF
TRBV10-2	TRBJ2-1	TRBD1	CASSEPGTGNNEQFF
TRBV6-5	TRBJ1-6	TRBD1	CASSLTGTANSPLHF
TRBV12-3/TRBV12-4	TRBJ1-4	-	CASSLPGNEKLFF
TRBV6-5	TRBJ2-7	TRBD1	CASWTGSSYEQYF
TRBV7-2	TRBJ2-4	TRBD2	CASSAQTSGKNIQYF
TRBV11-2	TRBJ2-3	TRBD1	CASSYPGQGRTDTQYF
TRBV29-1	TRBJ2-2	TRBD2	CSAYLGLAGPGELFF
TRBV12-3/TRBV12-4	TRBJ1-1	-	CASSQTLGGSEAFF
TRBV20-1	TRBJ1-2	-	CSAQRTATNYGYTF
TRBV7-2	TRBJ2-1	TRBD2	CASSWTSGRGYNEQFF
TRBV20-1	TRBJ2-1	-	CSARDVGDNYNEQFF
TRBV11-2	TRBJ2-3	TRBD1	CASSLFGQGATDTQYF
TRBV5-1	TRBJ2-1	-	CASSLAPDNEQFF
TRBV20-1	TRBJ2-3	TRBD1	CSARGQGASVDTQYF
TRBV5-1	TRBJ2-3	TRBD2	CASSWTSVDTQYF
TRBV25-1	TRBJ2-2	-	CASRSNTGELFF
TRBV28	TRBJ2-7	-	CASSPQTLRDTSSYEQYF
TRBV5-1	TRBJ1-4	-	CASSLAGDGNEKLFF
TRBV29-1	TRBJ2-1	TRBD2	CSVELSLTSGSFNEQFF
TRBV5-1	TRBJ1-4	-	CASSLYGRAESTNEKLFF
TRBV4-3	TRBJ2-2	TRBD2	CASTREAGGDTGELFF
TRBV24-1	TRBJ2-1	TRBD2	CATSERGLAGVSSYNEQFF